This TCR beta chain stems from a study of shared clonotypes between healthy human individuals. About the research overall: The donor pool was made up of two women and three men aged 18 to 49.

Study observations and caveats: The study drew on few donors, limiting represented genetic and exposure-history diversity.

Naivety among CD8 cells was defined by CD45RO negativity and positive CCR7 selection, thereby excluding terminally differentiated effector memory CD45RA+ cells. For this clone: The antigen is not known.

The repertoire was sequenced with immunoSEQ multiplex PCR; TCRdb's copy has only in-frame clones and lacks some. The sample includes 1.5 million to 2.5 million clones, about 95% seen only once; the top ten take 1% to 1.5%. Germline V gene sequence: CDR1 PRHDT, CDR2 FYEKMQ (reference sequence). V shed 4 bases, J shed 6 bases, and the junction held 5 bases outside the gene matches. This CDR3 is built from 16 residues. Sequencing input: naive CD8+ T cells sorted from blood. The sequence was collected from a young man in good health. The chain has TRBV13 and TRBJ2-1, with TRBD2 matching over 14 bases. The CDR3 bases are TGTGCCAGCAGCTACTCCGGGACTAGCGGGAGCAATGAGCAGTTCTTC. It is translated as CASSYSGTSGSNEQFF.